A selection of T cell receptor beta chains follows, all from one sample in a study of blood T cell repertoires in COVID-19. TCRdb keeps only in-frame clones here, not all; method: immunoSEQ multiplex PCR. The top ten hold around 3.5% of the sample, which has about 170,000 clones, about 89% seen once. The sequencing input was peripheral blood. The receptors come from a man between 65 and 79 years old with acute or convalescent COVID-19. Each CDR3 is given with its conserved first and last residue. A D gene is named only where the DNA matches it firmly. Only some rows state a clone size, as once, few, many or a class for expanded clones.

CASSSGLRGYTF,TGTGCCAGCAGTTCGGGACTTAGAGGCTACACCTTC,.,.,TRBJ1-2,TRBV27
CASSQASTNEKLFF,TGTGCCAGCAGCCAAGCTTCAACTAATGAAAAACTGTTTTTT,.,.,TRBJ1-4,TRBV4-2
CASSPTGGSDTQYF,TGTGCCAGCAGCCCGACAGGGGGTTCAGATACGCAGTATTTT,.,TRBD1,TRBJ2-3,TRBV7-3
CAWLTGAKNTGELFF,TGTGCCTGGTTGACAGGGGCAAAGAACACCGGGGAGCTGTTTTTT,.,.,TRBJ2-2,TRBV21-1
CASSRGLAGAETQYF,TGTGCCAGCAGTCGGGGACTAGCGGGAGCTGAGACCCAGTACTTC,.,TRBD2,TRBJ2-5,TRBV27
CASSESSTDTQYF,TGTGCCAGCAGTGAATCTAGCACAGATACGCAGTATTTT,.,.,TRBJ2-3,TRBV6-1
CASSKPRDSTYEQYF,TGTGCCAGCAGTAAACCCCGGGACAGCACCTACGAGCAGTACTTC,few,TRBD1,TRBJ2-7,TRBV6-5
CASSPRGGNYEQYF,TGTGCCAGCAGTCCGCGGGGAGGGAACTACGAGCAGTACTTC,once,TRBD2,TRBJ2-7,TRBV6-5
CASSVATGGSGANVLTF,TGTGCCAGCAGCGTAGCCACTGGGGGGTCTGGGGCCAACGTCCTGACTTTC,.,.,TRBJ2-6,TRBV9
CASSVPGQGTYGYTF,TGTGCCAGCAGTGTGCCGGGACAGGGGACGTATGGCTACACCTTC,.,TRBD1,TRBJ1-2,TRBV28
CATSDFSTAGEQYF,TGTGCCACCAGTGATTTTAGCACTGCCGGGGAGCAGTACTTC,.,.,TRBJ2-7,TRBV24-1
CSVGAPEPASQYF,TGCAGCGTTGGAGCTCCAGAGCCAGCGTCGCAGTACTTC,.,.,TRBJ2-7,TRBV29-1
CASSGEGVSYNEQFF,TGTGCCAGCTCCGGTGAGGGGGTATCCTACAATGAGCAGTTCTTC,.,.,TRBJ2-1,TRBV11-2
CASSSPGTGELFF,TGTGCCAGCAGCTCCCCAGGCACCGGGGAGCTGTTTTTT,.,.,TRBJ2-2,TRBV7-2
CASSPGGAADTQYF,TGTGCCAGCAGTCCCGGGGGGGCCGCGGATACGCAGTATTTT,.,TRBD2,TRBJ2-3,TRBV6-6
CASSVRQGDYEQYF,TGTGCCAGCAGCGTAAGACAGGGCGACTACGAGCAGTACTTC,.,TRBD1,TRBJ2-7,TRBV5-4
CASSPLSGSSYNEQFF,TGTGCCAGCAGCCCCTTGTCGGGGAGCTCCTACAATGAGCAGTTCTTC,.,.,TRBJ2-1,TRBV11-3
CASSSTGPSGANVLTF,TGTGCCAGCAGTTCGACAGGGCCTAGTGGGGCCAACGTCCTGACTTTC,.,TRBD1,TRBJ2-6,TRBV2
CASSPWTGEAETQYF,TGCGCCAGCAGCCCCTGGACAGGGGAAGCAGAGACCCAGTACTTC,.,TRBD1,TRBJ2-5,TRBV5-1
CATSDPGQGASGQFF,TGTGCCACCAGTGATCCGGGACAGGGGGCCTCAGGGCAGTTCTTC,.,TRBD1,TRBJ2-1,TRBV24-1
CASSLGVDRASEQYF,TGCGCCAGCAGCTTGGGGGTAGACAGGGCCAGCGAGCAGTACTTC,.,TRBD1,TRBJ2-7,TRBV5-1
CASSTPGGAGGYNEQFF,TGTGCCAGCAGCACCCCCGGGGGAGCGGGGGGTTACAATGAGCAGTTCTTC,.,TRBD2,TRBJ2-1,TRBV7-2
CASSGRNLDTQYF,TGTGCCAGCAGCGGCAGAAACCTAGATACGCAGTATTTT,.,.,TRBJ2-3,TRBV7-8
CSVVPGDALGEQYF,TGCAGCGTTGTACCAGGGGACGCTCTGGGCGAGCAGTACTTC,once,.,TRBJ2-7,TRBV29-1
CASRYETGGYTF,TGCGCCAGCAGGTACGAGACGGGAGGCTACACCTTC,.,.,TRBJ1-2,TRBV5-1
CASSVAAASRNEQFF,TGTGCCAGCAGCGTAGCGGCGGCCTCCCGGAATGAGCAGTTCTTC,.,.,TRBJ2-1,TRBV9
CASSPQDRPDYGYTF,TGCGCCAGCAGCCCGCAGGACAGGCCCGACTATGGCTACACCTTC,.,TRBD1,TRBJ1-2,TRBV4-1
CASSPLDGTGGTEAFF,TGTGCCAGCTCACCCCTTGATGGGACGGGGGGGACTGAAGCTTTCTTT,.,.,TRBJ1-1,TRBV18
CASSVNRGDSPLHF,TGTGCCAGCAGTGTAAACAGGGGAGACTCACCCCTCCACTTT,.,TRBD1,TRBJ1-6,TRBV27
CASRGLSGEGEQFF,TGCGCCAGCAGGGGGTTATCAGGGGAGGGTGAGCAGTTCTTC,.,.,TRBJ2-1,TRBV5-1
CASSPLNRYEQYF,TGTGCCAGCAGCCCGTTGAATAGATACGAGCAGTACTTC,.,.,TRBJ2-7,TRBV14
CASSSIGQSYEQYF,TGTGCCAGCAGCTCCATCGGACAGTCCTACGAGCAGTACTTC,.,.,TRBJ2-7,TRBV7-2
CASSLGADLWYTEAFF,TGTGCCAGCAGCTTGGGGGCAGACCTCTGGTACACTGAAGCTTTCTTT,.,.,TRBJ1-1,TRBV5-8
CASSEGGGRTEAFF,TGTGCCAGCAGTGAAGGCGGGGGGCGGACTGAAGCTTTCTTT,.,.,TRBJ1-1,TRBV2
CASSFPSRQSNQPQHF,TGTGCCAGCAGTTTCCCCTCTAGACAGAGCAATCAGCCCCAGCATTTT,.,.,TRBJ1-5,TRBV28
CASSILQGGTEAFF,TGTGCCAGTAGTATATTGCAGGGAGGAACTGAAGCTTTCTTT,.,.,TRBJ1-1,TRBV19
CASSLYAGGSTDTQYF,TGTGCCAGCAGCTTGTACGCGGGAGGGTCCACAGATACGCAGTATTTT,.,TRBD2,TRBJ2-3,TRBV7-9
CASSIQGFGSPLHF,TGTGCCAGCAGTATCCAGGGTTTTGGGTCACCCCTCCACTTT,.,.,TRBJ1-6,TRBV6-5
CASSLTFSGNTIYF,TGCGCCAGCAGCTTGACATTCTCTGGAAACACCATATATTTT,.,.,TRBJ1-3,TRBV5-1
CASSSRVLTYEQYF,TGTGCCAGCAGCTCCAGGGTCCTTACCTACGAGCAGTACTTC,.,.,TRBJ2-7,TRBV11-2
CASSFGQGAYGYTF,TGTGCCAGCAGTTTCGGACAGGGTGCCTATGGCTACACCTTC,.,TRBD1,TRBJ1-2,TRBV6-5
CASSSQGARGYTF,TGTGCCAGCAGTTCACAGGGGGCGAGGGGCTACACCTTC,.,TRBD1,TRBJ1-2,TRBV6-5
CASSLTGVEETQYF,TGTGCCAGCAGCTTGACAGGGGTTGAAGAGACCCAGTACTTC,.,TRBD1,TRBJ2-5,TRBV5-4
CACGTGTRIF,TGTGCCTGCGGGACCGGGACAAGAATCTTC,.,.,TRBJ2-7,TRBV30
CASSLRGDYTF,TGCGCCAGCAGCTTGAGGGGTGACTACACCTTC,.,.,TRBJ1-2,TRBV5-1
CASSPSAGPGELFF,TGTGCCAGCTCACCAAGCGCAGGGCCCGGGGAGCTGTTTTTT,.,.,TRBJ2-2,TRBV18
CASSPAWWGGSYEQYF,TGTGCCAGCAGCCCAGCTTGGTGGGGGGGCTCCTACGAGCAGTACTTC,.,TRBD2,TRBJ2-7,TRBV11-2
CSVGHPNTEAFF,TGCAGCGTTGGGCATCCGAACACTGAAGCTTTCTTT,.,.,TRBJ1-1,TRBV29-1
CSARDRGTYNEQFF,TGCAGCGCCAGGGACAGAGGGACCTACAATGAGCAGTTCTTC,.,TRBD1,TRBJ2-1,TRBV29-1
CASSRDRGLTFF,TGCGCCAGCAGCCGCGACAGGGGGTTGACGTTCTTC,.,TRBD1,TRBJ2-1,TRBV10-1
CASSPQMSDTQYF,TGTGCCAGCAGCCCCCAGATGTCGGATACGCAGTATTTT,.,.,TRBJ2-3,TRBV7-2
CASSVGSISTDTQYF,TGTGCCAGCAGCGTAGGTTCAATTTCCACAGATACGCAGTATTTT,.,.,TRBJ2-3,TRBV9
CASSESVGMNTEAFF,TGCGCCAGCAGTGAGTCGGTCGGGATGAACACTGAAGCTTTCTTT,.,.,TRBJ1-1,TRBV10-1
CASSRRLAGSSTDTQYF,TGTGCCAGCAGTCGTAGACTAGCGGGGTCTAGCACAGATACGCAGTATTTT,.,TRBD2,TRBJ2-3,TRBV6-2/TRBV6-3
CATRSGNGGVAQYF,TGTGCCACAAGATCTGGTAACGGAGGAGTGGCCCAGTACTTC,.,.,TRBJ2-5,TRBV2